This TCR beta chain was captured in a study of T cells after yellow fever vaccination. Findings and caveats of the study: Reappearing after the booster were most of the clones from primary vaccination (about 95% CD4, 75% to 90% CD8). Clonotype sharing between CD4 and CD8 compartments was small. Contamination of FACS-sorted repertoires by abundant clonotypes from the bulk population could occur.

As for this clonotype: Its antigen is currently unknown.

CDR3 length: 13 amino acids. V shed 7 bases and J shed 4 bases, with 10 bases lying between them. Germline CDR1 MGHDK, CDR2 SYGVNS. One entry per CDR3 protein results from TCRdb running MiXCR on the 5' RACE reads. The sample includes around 320,000 distinct CDR3 sequences, roughly 9% of them seen just once. The receptor's source is a man younger than 35 who received the YFV17D yellow fever vaccine. Sequenced here: CD4+ T cells sorted from PBMCs, sampled 5 days after the yellow fever booster vaccination. The chain combines TRBV25-1 with TRBJ2-2; D is ambiguous. The CDR3 nucleotides read TGTGCCAGCACCGGTTTGTTCACCGGGGAGCTGTTTTTT. It yields the protein CASTGLFTGELFF.